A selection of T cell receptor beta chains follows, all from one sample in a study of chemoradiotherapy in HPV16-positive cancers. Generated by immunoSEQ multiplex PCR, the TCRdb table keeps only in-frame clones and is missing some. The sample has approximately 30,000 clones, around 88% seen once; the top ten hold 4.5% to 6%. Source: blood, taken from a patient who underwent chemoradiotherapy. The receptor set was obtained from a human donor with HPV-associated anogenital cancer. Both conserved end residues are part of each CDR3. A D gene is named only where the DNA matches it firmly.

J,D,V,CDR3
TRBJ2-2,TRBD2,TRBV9,CASSVPGLGGAGELFF
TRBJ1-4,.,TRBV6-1,CASSGEQYNEKLFF
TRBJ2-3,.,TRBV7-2,CASSIQGTDTQYF
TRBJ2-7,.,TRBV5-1,CASSLARGSNEQYF
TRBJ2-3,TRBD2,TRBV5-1,CASSLAAGGRSTDTQYF
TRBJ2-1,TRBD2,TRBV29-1,CSVEGTATSGAALNEQFF
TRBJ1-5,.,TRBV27,CASSRNSNQPQHF
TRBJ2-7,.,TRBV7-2,CASSLGQGGRTYEQYF
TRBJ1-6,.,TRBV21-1,CANALFVGVQGNSPLHF
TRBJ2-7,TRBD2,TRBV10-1,CAIGLAGGGVKNEQYF
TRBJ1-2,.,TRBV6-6,CASNDNFNYGYTF
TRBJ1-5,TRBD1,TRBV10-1,CASSDSRQGASRRNQPQHF
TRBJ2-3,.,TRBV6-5,CASSWTEATDTQYF
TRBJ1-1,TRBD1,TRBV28,CASSLTRQGMVAFF
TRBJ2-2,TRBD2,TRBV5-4,CASSLLASGAAGELFF
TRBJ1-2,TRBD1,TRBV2,CASSELGQGARWDGYTF
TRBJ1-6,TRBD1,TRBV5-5,CASSQDRGYLNSPLHF
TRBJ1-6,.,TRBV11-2,CASSLRPGWTLHF
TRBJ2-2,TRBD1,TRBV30,CAWLGGTGGMRIGELFF
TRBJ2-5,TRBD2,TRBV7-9,CASSLVGLAALETQYF
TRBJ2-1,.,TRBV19,CASSILPNSDNEQFF
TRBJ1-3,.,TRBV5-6,CASSSGTYSGNTIYF
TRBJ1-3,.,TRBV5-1,CASSLASGSSGNTIYF
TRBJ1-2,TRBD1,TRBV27,CASSPQGNYGYTF
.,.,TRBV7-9,CASSSGGGGLYEQYF
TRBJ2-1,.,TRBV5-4,CASSPPGSVGVSSYNEQFF
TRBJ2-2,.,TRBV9,CASSPTRGLTGELFF
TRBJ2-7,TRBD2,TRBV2,CASSPLAGIYEQYF
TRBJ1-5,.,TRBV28,CASSGIGAGFTVQPQHF
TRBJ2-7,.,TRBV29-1,CSVGGTVYEQYF
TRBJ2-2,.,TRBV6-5,CASTRDGPNTGELFF
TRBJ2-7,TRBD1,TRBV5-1,CASSLRDRGSYEQYF
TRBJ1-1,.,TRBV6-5,CASSSGGMNTEAFF
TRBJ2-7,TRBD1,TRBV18,CATSPLDRNSYEQYF
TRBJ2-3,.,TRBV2,CASSVGGVSTDTQYF
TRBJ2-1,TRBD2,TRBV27,CASSSGLAAHNEQFF
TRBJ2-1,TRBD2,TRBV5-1,CASSLSGGGYNEQFF
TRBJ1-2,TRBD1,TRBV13,CASSFRQGTNYGYTF
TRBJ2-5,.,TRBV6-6,CASGPGLEAQYF
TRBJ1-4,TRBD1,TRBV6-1,CASSEARVGQSEKLFF
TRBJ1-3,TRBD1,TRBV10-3,CAISVRDRDSGNTIYF
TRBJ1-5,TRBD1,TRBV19,CASSIYRQGYYQPQHF
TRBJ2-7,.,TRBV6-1,CASSEWTASSYEQYF
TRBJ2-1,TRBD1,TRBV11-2,CASSQGQNNEQFF
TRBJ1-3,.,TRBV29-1,CSVRAVSGNTIYF
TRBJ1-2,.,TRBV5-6,CASSLQEYYGYTF
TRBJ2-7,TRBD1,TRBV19,CASSSGTGTYEQYF
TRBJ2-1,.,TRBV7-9,CASSLAGSGPVNEQFF